The sequence of this T cell receptor beta chain was determined in a study of vaccination and CD4 T cells after COVID-19. Study-level information: The post-vaccine samples came a median around 71 days after dose two (range 14 to 241).

Treatment noted: roughly 10-day PBMC culture with coronavirus spike peptide pools or control peptides (ViraFEST assay). V lost 2 bases and J lost 0, with 8 bases in between. The CDR3 contains 15 residues. Germline V CDR1 and CDR2: DFQATT, SNEGSKA (reference sequence). Sequence data for DNA of cultured CD4+ T cells were generated by the Oncomine TCR Beta short-read assay. TCRdb passed the PCR reads through MiXCR, listing each CDR3 protein once. The sample records 13,000 to 15,000 distinct CDR3 sequences, over 45% being singletons. Points on this clonotype: Its antigen is undetermined.

This receptor was taken from a human donor who had recovered from COVID-19. Sequenced here: CD4+ T cells from blood, cultured in vitro, sampled before SARS-CoV-2 vaccination. V usage is TRBV20-1 and J usage is TRBJ1-6; D gene ambiguous. DNA for the CDR3: TGCAGTGCTAGATCCCCGGGCTCCTATAATTCACCCCTCCACTTT. Translating it yields CSARSPGSYNSPLHF.